The T cell receptor (beta chain) described here comes from a study of cytomegalovirus exposure and HLA in healthy donors. PCR primers comprised 60 Vbeta and 13 Jbeta primers. Assay: immunoSEQ multiplex PCR; the TCRdb copy retains only in-frame clones and omits some. The table has about 120,000 clones, approximately 8% seen once. The CDR3 covers 14 residues. Trimming left V 0 bases short and J 6 bases short, with 11 bases between. The germline gives CDR1 SNHLY, CDR2 FYNNEI. This TCR came from a woman in her thirties or forties in good health and CMV-seropositive. The rearrangement joins TRBV2 to TRBJ1-2; the D is unclear. Input material: PBMCs. This chain's CDR3 is CASSEARALNGYTF. The CDR3 DNA follows: TGTGCCAGCAGTGAAGCGAGGGCACTAAATGGCTACACCTTC.